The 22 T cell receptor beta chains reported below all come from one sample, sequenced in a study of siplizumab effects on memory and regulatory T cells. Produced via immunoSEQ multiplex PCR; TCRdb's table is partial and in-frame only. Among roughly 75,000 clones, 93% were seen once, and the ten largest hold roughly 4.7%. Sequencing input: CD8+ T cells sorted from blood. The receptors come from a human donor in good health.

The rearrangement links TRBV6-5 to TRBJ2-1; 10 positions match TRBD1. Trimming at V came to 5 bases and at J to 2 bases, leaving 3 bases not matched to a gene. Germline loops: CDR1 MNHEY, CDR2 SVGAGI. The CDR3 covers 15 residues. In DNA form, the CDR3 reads TGTGCCAGCAGTACGACAGGGGGCGCCTACAATGAGCAGTTCTTC. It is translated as CASSTTGGAYNEQFF.

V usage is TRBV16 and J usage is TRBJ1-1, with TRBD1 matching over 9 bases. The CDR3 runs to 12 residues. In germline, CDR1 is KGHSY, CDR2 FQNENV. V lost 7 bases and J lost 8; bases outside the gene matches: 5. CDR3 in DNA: TGTGCCAGCACCTATGGGACAGGGGAAGCTTTCTTT. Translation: CASTYGTGEAFF.

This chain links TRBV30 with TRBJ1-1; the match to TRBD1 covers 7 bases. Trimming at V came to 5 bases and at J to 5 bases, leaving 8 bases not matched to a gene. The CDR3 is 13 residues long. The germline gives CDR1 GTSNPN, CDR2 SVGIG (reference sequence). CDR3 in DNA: TGTGCCTGGGGAGACAGGGTCGGGACTGAAGCTTTCTTT. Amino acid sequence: CAWGDRVGTEAFF.

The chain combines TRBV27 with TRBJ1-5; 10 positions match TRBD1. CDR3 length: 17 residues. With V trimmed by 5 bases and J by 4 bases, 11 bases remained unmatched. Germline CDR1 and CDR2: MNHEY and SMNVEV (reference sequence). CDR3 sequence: CASSLSRDRGPNQPQHF. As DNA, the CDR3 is TGTGCCAGCAGTCTGAGTCGGGACAGGGGTCCTAATCAGCCCCAGCATTTT.

The CDR3 nucleotides are TGTGCCAGCAGCTTAGCTCTGGCCTACGAGCAGTACTTC. The encoded protein is CASSLALAYEQYF. The gene calls are TRBV11-2 and TRBJ2-7, with D unclear. V was shortened by 1 base and J by 2 bases, with 6 bases between the two germline ends. CDR3 length equals 13 residues. Germline V gene sequence: CDR1 SGHAT, CDR2 FQNNGV.

This chain's CDR3 is CASSETGYQETQYF. DNA of the CDR3: TGTGCCAGCAGTGAAACGGGGTACCAAGAGACCCAGTACTTC. This chain uses TRBV6-1 with TRBJ2-5; D might be TRBD2 (5 bases). Between the trimmed V and J ends, which lost 2 bases and 0 bases, there was a span of 7 bases. The CDR3 extends over 14 amino acids. Per germline, CDR1 MNHNS and CDR2 SASEGT.

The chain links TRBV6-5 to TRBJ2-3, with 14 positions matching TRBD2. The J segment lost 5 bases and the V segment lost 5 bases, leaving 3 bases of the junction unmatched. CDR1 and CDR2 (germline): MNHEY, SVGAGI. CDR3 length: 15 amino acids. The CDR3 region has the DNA TGTGCCAGCAGTGCGGGACTAGCGGGGGAAGATACGCAGTATTTT. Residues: CASSAGLAGEDTQYF.

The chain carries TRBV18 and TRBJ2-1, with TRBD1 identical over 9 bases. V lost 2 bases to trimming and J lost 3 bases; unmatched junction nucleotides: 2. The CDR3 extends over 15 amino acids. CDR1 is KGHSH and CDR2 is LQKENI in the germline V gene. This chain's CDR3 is CASSPWTGDYNEQFF. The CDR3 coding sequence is TGTGCCAGCTCACCATGGACAGGGGACTACAATGAGCAGTTCTTC.

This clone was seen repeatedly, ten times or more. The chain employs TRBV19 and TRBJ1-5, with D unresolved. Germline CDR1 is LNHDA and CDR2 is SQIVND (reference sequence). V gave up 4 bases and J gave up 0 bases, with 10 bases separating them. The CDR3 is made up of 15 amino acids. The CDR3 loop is CASSRNSYSNQPQHF. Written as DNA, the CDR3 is TGTGCCAGTAGTAGAAACAGTTATAGCAATCAGCCCCAGCATTTT.

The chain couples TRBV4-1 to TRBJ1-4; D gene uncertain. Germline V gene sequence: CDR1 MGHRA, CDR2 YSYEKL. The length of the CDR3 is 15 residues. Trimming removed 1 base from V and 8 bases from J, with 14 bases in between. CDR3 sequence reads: CASSQVEGAGEKLFF. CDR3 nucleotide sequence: TGCGCCAGCAGCCAAGTTGAGGGAGCGGGGGAAAAACTGTTTTTT.

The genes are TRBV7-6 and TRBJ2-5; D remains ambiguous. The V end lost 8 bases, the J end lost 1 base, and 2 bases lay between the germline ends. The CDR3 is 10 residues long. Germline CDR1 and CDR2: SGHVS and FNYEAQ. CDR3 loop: CASGQETQYF. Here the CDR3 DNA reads TGTGCCAGCGGCCAAGAGACCCAGTACTTC.

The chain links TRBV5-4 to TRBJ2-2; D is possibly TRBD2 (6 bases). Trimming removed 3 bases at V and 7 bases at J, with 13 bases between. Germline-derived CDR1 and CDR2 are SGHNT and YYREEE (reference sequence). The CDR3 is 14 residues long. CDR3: CASSSRGSGGELFF. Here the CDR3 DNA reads TGTGCCAGCAGCTCGCGGGGTTCGGGCGGGGAGCTGTTTTTT.

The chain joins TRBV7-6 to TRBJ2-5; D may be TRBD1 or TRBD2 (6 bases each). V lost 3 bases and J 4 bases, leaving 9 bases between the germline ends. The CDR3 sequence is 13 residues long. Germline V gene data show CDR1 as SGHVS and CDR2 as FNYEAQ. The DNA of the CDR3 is TGTGCCAGCAGCTTTGGAGGGGGAGAGACCCAGTACTTC. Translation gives CASSFGGGETQYF.

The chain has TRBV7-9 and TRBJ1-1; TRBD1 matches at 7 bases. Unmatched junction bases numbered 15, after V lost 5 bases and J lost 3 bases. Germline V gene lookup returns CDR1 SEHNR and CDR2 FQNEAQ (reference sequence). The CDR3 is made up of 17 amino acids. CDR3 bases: TGTGCCAGCAGCACACCGAAGACAGGGCTCCTTTACACTGAAGCTTTCTTT. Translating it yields CASSTPKTGLLYTEAFF.

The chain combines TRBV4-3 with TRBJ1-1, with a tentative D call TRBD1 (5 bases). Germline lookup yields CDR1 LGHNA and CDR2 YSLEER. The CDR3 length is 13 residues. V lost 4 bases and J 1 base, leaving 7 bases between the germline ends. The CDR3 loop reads CASSRGGNTEAFF. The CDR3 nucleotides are TGCGCCAGCAGCCGTGGGGGGAACACTGAAGCTTTCTTT.

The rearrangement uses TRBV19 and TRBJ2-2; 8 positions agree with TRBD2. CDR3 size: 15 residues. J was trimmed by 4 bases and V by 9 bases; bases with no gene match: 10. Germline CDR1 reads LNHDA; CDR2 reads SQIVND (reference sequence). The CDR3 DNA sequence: TGTGCCAGGGCGGTGCGGGGGGCGGCCACCGGGGAGCTGTTTTTT. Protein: CARAVRGAATGELFF.

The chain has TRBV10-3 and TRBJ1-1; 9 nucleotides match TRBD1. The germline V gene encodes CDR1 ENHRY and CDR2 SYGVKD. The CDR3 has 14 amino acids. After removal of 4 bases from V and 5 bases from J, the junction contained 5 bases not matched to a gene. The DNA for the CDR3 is TGTGCCATCAGTGGACAGGGGGGAGGAACTGAAGCTTTCTTT. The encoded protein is CAISGQGGGTEAFF.

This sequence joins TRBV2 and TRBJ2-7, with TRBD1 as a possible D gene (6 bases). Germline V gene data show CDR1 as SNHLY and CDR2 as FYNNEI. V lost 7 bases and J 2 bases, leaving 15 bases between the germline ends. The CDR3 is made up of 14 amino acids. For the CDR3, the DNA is TGTGCCAGCATATCGGAGAACAGGGCCTACGAGCAGTACTTC. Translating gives CASISENRAYEQYF.

The CDR3 is CASSLSGGLSHEQFF. As DNA, the CDR3 is TGTGCCAGCAGCCTTAGCGGCGGACTCTCGCATGAGCAGTTCTTC. This chain joins TRBV9 and TRBJ2-1, with D possibly matching TRBD2 (6 bases). V gave up 4 bases and J gave up 8 bases, with 19 bases separating them. Per germline, CDR1 SGDLS and CDR2 YYNGEE. The CDR3 totals 15 residues.

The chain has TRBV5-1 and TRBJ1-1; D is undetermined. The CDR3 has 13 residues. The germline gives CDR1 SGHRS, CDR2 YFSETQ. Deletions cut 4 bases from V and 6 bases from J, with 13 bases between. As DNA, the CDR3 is TGCGCCAGCAGCCCAACCCTACCTCCTGAAGCTTTCTTT. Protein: CASSPTLPPEAFF. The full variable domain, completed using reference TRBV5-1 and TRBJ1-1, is KAGVTQTPRYLIKTRGQQVTLSCSPISGHRSVSWYQQTPGQGLQFLFEYFSETQRNKGNFPGRFSGRQFSNSRSEMNVSTLELGDSALYLCASSPTLPPEAFFGQGTRLTVV.

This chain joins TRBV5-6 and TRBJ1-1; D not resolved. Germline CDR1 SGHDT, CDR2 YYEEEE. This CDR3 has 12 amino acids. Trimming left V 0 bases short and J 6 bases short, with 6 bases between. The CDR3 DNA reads TGTGCCAGCAGCTTGGCCGGGCCTGAAGCTTTCTTT. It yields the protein CASSLAGPEAFF. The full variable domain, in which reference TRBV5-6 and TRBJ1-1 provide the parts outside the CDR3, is DAGVTQSPTHLIKTRGQQVTLRCSPKSGHDTVSWYQQALGQGPQFIFQYYEEEERQRGNFPDRFSGHQFPNYSSELNVNALLLGDSALYLCASSLAGPEAFFGQGTRLTVV.

The DNA for the CDR3 is TGTGCCAGCAGTTTAGCAGGGGCCGAGCAGTACTTC. It is translated as CASSLAGAEQYF. The genes are TRBV9 and TRBJ2-7; a possible D gene is TRBD1 (6 bases). This CDR3 is built from 12 residues. The germline gives CDR1 SGDLS, CDR2 YYNGEE. Trimming stripped 5 bases from V and 6 bases from J, with 12 bases between. The full variable domain, completed using reference TRBV9 and TRBJ2-7, is DSGVTQTPKHLITATGQRVTLRCSPRSGDLSVYWYQQSLDQGLQFLIQYYNGEERAKGNILERFSAQQFPDLHSELNLSSLELGDSALYFCASSLAGAEQYFGPGTRLTVT.